Below, 18 T cell receptor beta chains from the same sample are listed, as sequenced in a study of control samples from healthy donors and cancer patients. The repertoire was sequenced with immunoSEQ multiplex PCR; TCRdb's copy has only in-frame clones and lacks some. Found here are around 190,000 clones, approximately 92% of them singletons; the top ten hold 1.2% to 1.5%. The specimen sequenced was blood. These receptors all come from a man aged 25-40 years in good health.

The chain uses TRBV2 and TRBJ2-1; D may be TRBD2 (6 bases). Per the germline V gene, CDR1 is SNHLY and CDR2 is FYNNEI. CDR3 length: 14 residues. The V end was cut by 7 bases, the J end by 6 bases, with 16 bases between. The CDR3 spells CASNYLAGSNEQFF. The CDR3 bases are TGTGCCAGCAATTATTTGGCGGGATCCAATGAGCAGTTCTTC.

The chain uses TRBV20-1 and TRBJ1-5; no clear D gene. The CDR3 covers 13 residues. Germline CDR1 and CDR2: DFQATT and SNEGSKA (reference sequence). Trimming pared 3 bases from V and 4 bases from J, leaving 10 bases between. CDR3 DNA: TGCAGTGCTAGTAGGCAAGATAATCAGCCCCAGCATTTT. It is translated as CSASRQDNQPQHF.

Worth noting for this clone: This specimen includes other DNA sequences encoding the same CDR3. The chain employs TRBV30 and TRBJ2-1, with 9 nucleotides matching TRBD2. V dropped 0 bases and J dropped 9; count of bases not matched to a gene: 3. CDR3 length: 13 residues. The germline gives CDR1 GTSNPN, CDR2 SVGIG (reference sequence). The CDR3 is CAWSVGRGGEQFF. DNA for the CDR3: TGTGCCTGGAGTGTTGGGCGGGGGGGTGAGCAGTTCTTC.

This chain connects TRBV2 to TRBJ2-2; the D is unclear. Trimming took 2 bases from V and 2 from J, leaving 18 bases between them. CDR3 length equals 18 residues. The germline V gene encodes CDR1 SNHLY and CDR2 FYNNEI. The CDR3 region has the DNA TGTGCCAGCAGTGAATTACTTAGTGCCACGGATAACACCGGGGAGCTGTTTTTT. Its protein product is CASSELLSATDNTGELFF.

This sequence joins TRBV7-2 and TRBJ2-7, with D uncertain. V dropped 1 base and J dropped 2 bases, with 9 bases sitting between them. In germline, CDR1 is SGHTA, CDR2 FQGNSA. The CDR3 covers 14 residues. The CDR3 DNA follows: TGTGCCAGCAGCTTAGTATGGGTTACCTACGAGCAGTACTTC. Translation gives CASSLVWVTYEQYF.

The V gene is TRBV25-1, the J gene TRBJ1-4; D not certain. Germline CDR1 reads MGHDK; CDR2 reads SYGVNS. Trimming took 3 bases from V and 3 from J, leaving 11 bases between them. The CDR3 loop spans 15 amino acids. CDR3 bases: TGTGCCAGCAGTGACAGGCTAACGGCTAATGAAAAACTGTTTTTT. It codes for CASSDRLTANEKLFF. The full variable domain, completed using reference TRBV25-1 and TRBJ1-4, is EADIYQTPRYLVIGTGKKITLECSQTMGHDKMYWYQQDPGMELHLIHYSYGVNSTEKGDLSSESTVSRIRTEHFPLTLESARPSHTSQYLCASSDRLTANEKLFFGSGTQLSVL.

This clone was recorded once. The rearrangement uses TRBV24-1 and TRBJ1-2; D ambiguous. Trimming left V 4 bases short and J 6 bases short, with 11 bases between. The V gene's germline CDR1 is KGHDR and CDR2 SFDVKD. The CDR3 spans 13 residues. The CDR3 DNA sequence: TGTGCCACCAGTGACCCCCTGCGGGATGGCTACACCTTC. Translating it yields CATSDPLRDGYTF.

The genes are TRBV28 and TRBJ2-3, with D unresolved. The V end was cut by 3 bases, the J end by 1 base, with 5 bases between. Germline CDR1 reads MDHEN; CDR2 reads SYDVKM. The CDR3 length is 13 residues. The CDR3 DNA reads as TGTGCCAGCAGTTTGCAGGGCACAGATACGCAGTATTTT. Translated: CASSLQGTDTQYF.

The V gene is TRBV11-3, the J gene TRBJ2-5; 8 bases line up with TRBD2. Germline values: CDR1 SGHNT, CDR2 YENEEA. This CDR3 has 14 residues. Trimming took 5 bases from V and 4 from J; bases not matched to a gene: 6. CDR3 amino acids: CASSPSGGVETQYF. DNA for the CDR3: TGTGCCAGCAGCCCCTCGGGGGGGGTAGAGACCCAGTACTTC.

This clone was seen only once. Other DNA sequences from this sample encode an identical CDR3 as well. This chain connects TRBV14 to TRBJ2-3, with TRBD2 identical over 11 bases. The CDR3 is 15 amino acids. The germline gives CDR1 SGHDN, CDR2 FVKESK. The V segment lost 4 bases and the J segment 1 base; nucleotides outside the gene matches: 1. The CDR3 here is CASSPGLAGTDTQYF. The CDR3 DNA sequence: TGTGCCAGCAGCCCGGGACTAGCGGGCACAGATACGCAGTATTTT.

The V gene is TRBV11-2, the J gene TRBJ2-7, with TRBD2 as a possible D gene (6 bases). This CDR3 is 16 amino acids long. Germline V gene data show CDR1 as SGHAT and CDR2 as FQNNGV. Trimming pared 11 bases from V and 1 base from J, leaving 24 bases between. CDR3 sequence: CALRRRDSTNSYEQYF. The DNA for the CDR3 is TGTGCCCTCAGACGCCGGGACTCAACGAATTCCTACGAGCAGTACTTC.

The V and J genes are TRBV6-4 and TRBJ2-7, with a weak D call TRBD1 (6 bases). V was trimmed by 0 bases and J by 10 bases, leaving 10 bases between them. Germline CDR1 is MRHNA and CDR2 is SNTAGT. The CDR3 totals 12 residues. CDR3 sequence (DNA): TGTGCCAGCAGTGACTCGAGTGGGGGCCAGTACTTC. This encodes CASSDSSGGQYF.

The genes are TRBV28 and TRBJ1-2; D not certain. Germline values: CDR1 MDHEN, CDR2 SYDVKM. V was trimmed by 1 base and J by 5 bases, leaving 5 bases between them. CDR3 length: 12 amino acids. CDR3 DNA: TGTGCCAGCAGTTTATCAGAATATGGCTACACCTTC. Translating gives CASSLSEYGYTF.

This clone appeared once. V gene TRBV27 combines with J gene TRBJ2-7; 8 bases fit TRBD2. There are 15 residues in the CDR3. V gave up 6 bases and J gave up 7 bases; unmatched junction bases: 14. The germline CDR1 and CDR2 sequences are MNHEY and SMNVEV (reference sequence). CDR3 amino acids: CASSLDGSGTREQYF. CDR3 DNA sequence: TGTGCCAGCAGCCTAGATGGTAGCGGGACGCGAGAGCAGTACTTC.

As DNA, the CDR3 is TGTGCCAGCAGACCTCAGAGGGACACCGGGGAGCTGTTTTTT. This sequence encodes CASRPQRDTGELFF. This chain links TRBV14 with TRBJ2-2; possibly TRBD2 for D (5 bases). CDR1 SGHDN and CDR2 FVKESK come from the germline V gene. The CDR3 extends over 14 amino acids. The V and J ends lost 6 bases and 3 bases respectively, with 11 bases between them.

CDR3 protein: CASSPGQQNSPLHF. Here the CDR3 DNA reads TGCGCCAGCAGCCCGGGACAGCAGAATTCACCCCTCCACTTT. J is TRBJ1-6 and V is TRBV5-1, with 7 bases matching TRBD1. In germline, CDR1 is SGHRS, CDR2 YFSETQ. CDR3 length: 14 residues. V shed 4 bases and J 7 bases; nucleotides not matched to a gene: 5.

Only one count was recorded for this clone. This rearrangement joins TRBV7-9 to TRBJ1-1, with unresolved D. Germline CDR1 and CDR2: SEHNR and FQNEAQ (reference sequence). The CDR3 runs 13 residues. V was pared by 6 bases and J by 2 bases, with 10 bases between. The CDR3 is CASRSNGNTEAFF. CDR3 DNA sequence: TGTGCCAGCAGGAGCAACGGCAACACTGAAGCTTTCTTT.

The chain uses TRBV6-1 and TRBJ2-2; 13 bases align to TRBD2. CDR1 is MNHNS and CDR2 is SASEGT in the germline V gene. The V and J ends lost 4 bases and 5 bases, in that order; junction bases with no gene match: 4. This CDR3 is built from 16 residues. The CDR3 region has the DNA TGTGCCAGCAGTGCGGGACTAGCGGGACTAACCGGGGAGCTGTTTTTT. This encodes CASSAGLAGLTGELFF.